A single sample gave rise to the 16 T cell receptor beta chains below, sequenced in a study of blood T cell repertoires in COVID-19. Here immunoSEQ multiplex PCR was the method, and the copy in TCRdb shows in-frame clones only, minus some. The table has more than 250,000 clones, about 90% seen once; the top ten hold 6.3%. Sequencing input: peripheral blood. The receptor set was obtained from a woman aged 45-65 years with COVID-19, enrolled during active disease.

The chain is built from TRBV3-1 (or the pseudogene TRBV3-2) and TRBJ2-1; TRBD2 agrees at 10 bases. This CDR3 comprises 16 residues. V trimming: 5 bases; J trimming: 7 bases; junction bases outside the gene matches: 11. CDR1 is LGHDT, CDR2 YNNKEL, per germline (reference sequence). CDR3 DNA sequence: TGTGCCAGCAGCTTCCCAGCGGGAGGGCGTGGTAATGAGCAGTTCTTC. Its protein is CASSFPAGGRGNEQFF.

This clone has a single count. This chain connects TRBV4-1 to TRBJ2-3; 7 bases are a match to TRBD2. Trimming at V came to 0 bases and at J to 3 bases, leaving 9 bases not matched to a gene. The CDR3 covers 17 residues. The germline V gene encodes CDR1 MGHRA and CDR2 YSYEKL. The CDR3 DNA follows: TGCGCCAGCAGCCAAGATAGGGGCGGGAGTTTAACAGATACGCAGTATTTT. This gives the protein CASSQDRGGSLTDTQYF.

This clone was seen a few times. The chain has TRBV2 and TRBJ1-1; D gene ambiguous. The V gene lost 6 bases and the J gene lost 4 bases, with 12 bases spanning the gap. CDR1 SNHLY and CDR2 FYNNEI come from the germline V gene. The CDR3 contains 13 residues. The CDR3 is CASSSRGGTEAFF. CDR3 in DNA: TGTGCCAGCAGCTCACGGGGAGGCACTGAAGCTTTCTTT.

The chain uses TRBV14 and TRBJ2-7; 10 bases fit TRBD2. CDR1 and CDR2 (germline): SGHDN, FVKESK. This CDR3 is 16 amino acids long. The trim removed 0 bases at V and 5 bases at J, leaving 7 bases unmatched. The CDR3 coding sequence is TGTGCCAGCAGCCAAGATCTCCTAGCGGGAGTTCACGAGCAGTACTTC. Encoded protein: CASSQDLLAGVHEQYF.

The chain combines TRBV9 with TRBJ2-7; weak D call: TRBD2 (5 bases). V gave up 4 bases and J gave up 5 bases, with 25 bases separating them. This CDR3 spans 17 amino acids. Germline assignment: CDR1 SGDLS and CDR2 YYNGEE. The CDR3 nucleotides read TGTGCCAGCAGCCCCTCCCCCGGACTCCGGGGATCGGACGAGCAGTACTTC. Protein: CASSPSPGLRGSDEQYF. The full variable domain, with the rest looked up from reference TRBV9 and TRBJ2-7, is DSGVTQTPKHLITATGQRVTLRCSPRSGDLSVYWYQQSLDQGLQFLIQYYNGEERAKGNILERFSAQQFPDLHSELNLSSLELGDSALYFCASSPSPGLRGSDEQYFGPGTRLTVT.

The CDR3 nucleotides are TGTGCCACCAGCCAAGGTGGGACTAGTACCCACGAGCAGTACTTC. Translated: CATSQGGTSTHEQYF. The rearrangement links TRBV15 to TRBJ2-7; 8 nucleotides match TRBD2. The CDR3 sequence is 15 residues long. The V gene's germline CDR1 is LNHNV and CDR2 YYDKDF (reference sequence). V lost 5 bases and J lost 5; bases outside the gene matches: 11. The variable domain in full, with the rest retrieved from reference TRBV15 and TRBJ2-7, is DAMVIQNPRYQVTQFGKPVTLSCSQTLNHNVMYWYQQKSSQAPKLLFHYYDKDFNNEADTPDNFQSRRPNTSFCFLDIRSPGLGDTAMYLCATSQGGTSTHEQYFGPGTRLTVT.

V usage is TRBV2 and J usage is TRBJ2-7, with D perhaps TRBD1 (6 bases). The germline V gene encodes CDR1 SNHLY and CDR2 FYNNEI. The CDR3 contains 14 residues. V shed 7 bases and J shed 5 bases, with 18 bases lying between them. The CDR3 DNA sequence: TGTGCCAGCAAAAAGCCACCTACAGGGAACGAGCAGTACTTC. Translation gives CASKKPPTGNEQYF.

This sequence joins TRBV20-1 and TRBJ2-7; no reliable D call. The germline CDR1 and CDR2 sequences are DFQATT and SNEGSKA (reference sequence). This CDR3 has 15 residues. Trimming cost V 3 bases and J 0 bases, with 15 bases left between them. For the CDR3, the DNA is TGCAGTGCTAGTGTTGGGCAGAATCCCTCCTACGAGCAGTACTTC. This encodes CSASVGQNPSYEQYF.

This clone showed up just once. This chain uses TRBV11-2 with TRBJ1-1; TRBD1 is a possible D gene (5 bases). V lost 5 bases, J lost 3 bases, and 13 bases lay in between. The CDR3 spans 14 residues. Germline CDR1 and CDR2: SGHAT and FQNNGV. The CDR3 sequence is CASSRGVWDTEAFF. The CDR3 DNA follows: TGTGCCAGCAGCCGGGGGGTCTGGGACACTGAAGCTTTCTTT. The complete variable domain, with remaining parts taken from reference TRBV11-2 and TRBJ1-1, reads EAGVAQSPRYKIIEKRQSVAFWCNPISGHATLYWYQQILGQGPKLLIQFQNNGVVDDSQLPKDRFSAERLKGVDSTLKIQPAKLEDSAVYLCASSRGVWDTEAFFGQGTRLTVV.

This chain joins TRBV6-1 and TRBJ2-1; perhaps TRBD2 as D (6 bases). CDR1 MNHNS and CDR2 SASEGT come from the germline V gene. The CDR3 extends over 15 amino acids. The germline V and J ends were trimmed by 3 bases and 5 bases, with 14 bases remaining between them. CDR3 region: CASSEQLAGNNEQFF. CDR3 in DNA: TGTGCCAGCAGTGAGCAACTAGCAGGTAACAATGAGCAGTTCTTC.

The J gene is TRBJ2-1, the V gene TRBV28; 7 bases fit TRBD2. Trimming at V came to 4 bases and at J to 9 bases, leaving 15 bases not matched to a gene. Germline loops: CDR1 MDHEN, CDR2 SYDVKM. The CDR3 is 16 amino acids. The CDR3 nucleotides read TGTGCCAGCAGTTCCCCCGGGGAGGGCAGGGCGAGTGAGCAGTTCTTC. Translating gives CASSSPGEGRASEQFF.

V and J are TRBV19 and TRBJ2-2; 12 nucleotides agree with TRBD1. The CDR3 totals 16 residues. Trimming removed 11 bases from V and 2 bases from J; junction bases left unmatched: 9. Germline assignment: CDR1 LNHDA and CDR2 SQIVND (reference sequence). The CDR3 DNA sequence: TGTGCCGCTACGCCGGGACAGGGGGCTAACACCGGGGAGCTGTTTTTT. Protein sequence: CAATPGQGANTGELFF.

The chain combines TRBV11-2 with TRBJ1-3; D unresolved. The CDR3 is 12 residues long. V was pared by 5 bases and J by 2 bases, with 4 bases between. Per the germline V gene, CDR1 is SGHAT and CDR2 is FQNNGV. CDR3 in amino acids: CASSPTGNTIYF. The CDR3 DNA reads TGTGCCAGCAGCCCTACTGGAAACACCATATATTTT.

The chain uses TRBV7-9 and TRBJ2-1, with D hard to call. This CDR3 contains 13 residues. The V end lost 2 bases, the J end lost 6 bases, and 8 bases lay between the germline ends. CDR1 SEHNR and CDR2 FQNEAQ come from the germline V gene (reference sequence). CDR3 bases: TGTGCCAGCAGCTTATCCTCGAGCAATGAGCAGTTCTTC. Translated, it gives CASSLSSSNEQFF.

CDR3 region: CASISRANVLTF. The CDR3 nucleotides are TGTGCCAGCATCTCCCGGGCCAACGTCCTGACTTTC. The V and J genes are TRBV6-5 and TRBJ2-6, with unresolved D. CDR1 is MNHEY and CDR2 is SVGAGI in the germline V gene. This CDR3 comprises 12 residues. Deletions cut 7 bases from V and 5 bases from J, with 6 bases between.

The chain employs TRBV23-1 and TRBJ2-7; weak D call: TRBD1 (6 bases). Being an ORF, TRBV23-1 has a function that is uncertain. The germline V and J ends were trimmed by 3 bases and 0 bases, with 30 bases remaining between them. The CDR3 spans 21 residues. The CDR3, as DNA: TGCGCCAGCAGTCACTTCTGGGGGACGGGACAATACCCCACGGGCTCCTACGAGCAGTACTTC. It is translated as CASSHFWGTGQYPTGSYEQYF.